Below, 2 T cell receptor beta chains from the same sample are listed, as sequenced in a study of cytomegalovirus exposure and HLA in healthy donors (dated by TCRdb to 2017 to 2019). Receptors were amplified or captured by the immunoSEQ multiplex PCR assay. For the multiplex PCR, a mixture combining 60 forward primers for TCR Vbeta segments and 13 reverse primers for TCR Jbeta segments was used. The immuneACCESS repertoire file appears here via TCRdb, limited to in-frame rearrangements. These files lack a portion of the clones; in checked studies, under half of the deficit traces to unresolved V genes, and the cause of the others is not known. Counted in this sample were around 170,000 clones; 75% to 90% of them appeared once. Over 2.5% of the sample is in the top ten clones. The source material was PBMCs. These receptors all stem from a woman aged 45-59 years in good health and CMV-seropositive.

CDR3 in DNA: TGTGCCAGCAGCCCCACGATCAGGGGGCTCAGGGAGACCCAGTACTTC. It encodes CASSPTIRGLRETQYF. The rearrangement uses TRBV7-8 and TRBJ2-5, with 8 positions matching TRBD1. V dropped 5 bases and J dropped 5; count of bases not matched to a gene: 13. The CDR3 length is 16 residues. Germline values: CDR1 SGHVS, CDR2 FQNEAQ.

This clone was recorded once. The genes are TRBV6-1 and TRBJ1-1; 7 bases fit TRBD1. CDR1 is MNHNS and CDR2 is SASEGT in the germline V gene. The CDR3 contains 14 residues. The V gene end was trimmed by 4 bases and the J gene end by 4 bases; junction bases not matched to a gene: 6. The CDR3 is CASSGRQGSTEAFF. CDR3 DNA: TGTGCCAGCAGTGGTCGACAGGGAAGCACTGAAGCTTTCTTT.